This TCR beta chain was obtained from a study of cytomegalovirus exposure and HLA in healthy donors. Regarding this clone: The antigen is undetermined. One junction end does not reproduce the germline sequence, and a read error may be involved.

Overall study results and limits: Altogether, about 160 TCR beta chains were recorded as cytomegalovirus-associated. TCR sequences were mostly rare, though some public TCRs occurred in many donors.

Clones were read by immunoSEQ multiplex PCR, and TCRdb kept only the in-frame ones, dropping some. The sample lists under 300,000 clones, around 91% seen once, with 0.35% to 0.45% in the top ten. The study drew the donors from its roughly 120-subject validation cohort, separate from the approximately 700-subject first cohort. Germline CDR1 reads MNHEY; CDR2 reads SVGAGI. The CDR3 is made up of 13 amino acids. The TCR was taken from a woman aged 18-29 years in good health and CMV-seronegative. The chain joins TRBV6-5 to TRBJ2-5, with D possibly TRBD2 on 6 matching bases. The sequenced sample consisted of PBMCs. The CDR3 protein is CASKAGRQETQYF. The CDR3 nucleotides read TGTGCAAGCAAGGCGGGACGACAAGAGACCCAGTACTTC.